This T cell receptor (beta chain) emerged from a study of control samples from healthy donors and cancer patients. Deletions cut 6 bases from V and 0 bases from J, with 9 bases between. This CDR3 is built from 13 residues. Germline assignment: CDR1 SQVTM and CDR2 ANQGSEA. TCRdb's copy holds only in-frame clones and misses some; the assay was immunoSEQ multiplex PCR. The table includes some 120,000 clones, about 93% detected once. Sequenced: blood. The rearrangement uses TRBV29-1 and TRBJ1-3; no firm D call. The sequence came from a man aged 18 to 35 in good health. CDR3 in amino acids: CSVKQRSGNTIYF. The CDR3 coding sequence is TGCAGCGTCAAACAGCGCTCTGGAAACACCATATATTTT.